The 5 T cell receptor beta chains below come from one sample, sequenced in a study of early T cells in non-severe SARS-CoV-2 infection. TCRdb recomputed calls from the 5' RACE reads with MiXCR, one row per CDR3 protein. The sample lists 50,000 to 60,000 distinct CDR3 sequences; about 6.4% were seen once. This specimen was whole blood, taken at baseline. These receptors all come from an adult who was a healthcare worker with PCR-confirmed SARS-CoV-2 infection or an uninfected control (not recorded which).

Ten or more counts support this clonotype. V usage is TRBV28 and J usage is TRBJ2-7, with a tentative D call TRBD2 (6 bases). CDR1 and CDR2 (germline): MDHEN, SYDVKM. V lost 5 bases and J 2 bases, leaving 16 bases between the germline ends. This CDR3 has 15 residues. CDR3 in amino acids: CASSGEGLATYEQYF. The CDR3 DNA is TGTGCCAGCAGTGGAGAAGGCCTAGCGACCTACGAGCAGTACTTC.

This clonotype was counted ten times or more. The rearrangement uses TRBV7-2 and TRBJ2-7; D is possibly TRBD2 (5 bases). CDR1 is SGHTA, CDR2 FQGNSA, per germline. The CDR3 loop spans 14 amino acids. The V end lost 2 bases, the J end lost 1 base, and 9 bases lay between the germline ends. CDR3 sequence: CASSLKSGSYEQYF. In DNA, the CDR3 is TGTGCCAGCAGCTTAAAGTCGGGGTCCTACGAGCAGTACTTC.

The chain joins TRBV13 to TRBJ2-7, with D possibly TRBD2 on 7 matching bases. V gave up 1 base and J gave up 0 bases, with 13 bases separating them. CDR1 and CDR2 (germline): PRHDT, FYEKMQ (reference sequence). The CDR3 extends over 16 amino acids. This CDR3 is CASSLAGGLTSYEQYF. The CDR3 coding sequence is TGTGCCAGCAGCTTAGCGGGGGGCTTAACCTCCTACGAGCAGTACTTC.

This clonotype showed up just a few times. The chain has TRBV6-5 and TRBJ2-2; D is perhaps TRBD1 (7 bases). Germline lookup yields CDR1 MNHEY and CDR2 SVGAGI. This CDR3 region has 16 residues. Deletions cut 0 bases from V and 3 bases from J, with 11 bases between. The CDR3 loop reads CASSYSEGADTGELFF. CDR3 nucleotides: TGTGCCAGCAGTTACTCGGAGGGGGCGGACACCGGGGAGCTGTTTTTT.

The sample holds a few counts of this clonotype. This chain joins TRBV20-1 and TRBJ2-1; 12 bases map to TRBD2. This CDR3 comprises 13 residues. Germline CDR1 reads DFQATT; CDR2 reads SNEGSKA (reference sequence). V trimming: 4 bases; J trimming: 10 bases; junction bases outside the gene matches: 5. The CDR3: CSATGLAGPEQFF. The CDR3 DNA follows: TGCAGTGCTACCGGACTAGCGGGGCCCGAGCAGTTCTTC.